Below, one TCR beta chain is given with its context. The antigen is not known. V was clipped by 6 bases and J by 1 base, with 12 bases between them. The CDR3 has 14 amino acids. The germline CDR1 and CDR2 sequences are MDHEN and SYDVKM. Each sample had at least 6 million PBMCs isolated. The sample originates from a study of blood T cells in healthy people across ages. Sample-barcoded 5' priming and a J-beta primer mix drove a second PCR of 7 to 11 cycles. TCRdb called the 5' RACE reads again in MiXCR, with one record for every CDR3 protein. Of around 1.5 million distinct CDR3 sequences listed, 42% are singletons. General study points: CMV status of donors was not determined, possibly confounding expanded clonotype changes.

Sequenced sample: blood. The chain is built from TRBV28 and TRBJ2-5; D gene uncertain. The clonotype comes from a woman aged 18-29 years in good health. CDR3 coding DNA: TGTGCCAGCAGGCCCCAGTCTACCCAAGAGACCCAGTACTTC. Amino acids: CASRPQSTQETQYF.